This T cell receptor (beta chain) derives from a study of T cell responses to AZD1222 COVID-19 vaccine. This CDR3 comprises 15 residues. From germline, CDR1 is SGHDN and CDR2 FVKESK. Points on this clone: At one of its ends the junction is not consistent with the germline gene, which may arise from a read error.

Produced via immunoSEQ multiplex PCR; TCRdb's table is partial and in-frame only. The sample shows about 88,000 clones, approximately 90% of them seen only once. This chain uses TRBV14 with TRBJ1-6, with a weak D call TRBD1 (6 bases). The clonotype comes from an adult who received the AZD1222 COVID-19 vaccine. The sample in question was peripheral blood, obtained 28 days after the second AZD1222 dose. CDR3 sequence (DNA): TGTGCCAGCAGCATGGACAGCTCCTTTAATTCACCCCTCCACTTT. It encodes CASSMDSSFNSPLHF.